Shown below are 30 T cell receptor beta chains from a single sample sequenced in a study of T-cell reconstitution after alpha-beta-depleted transplantation in children. A TCRbeta library incorporating unique molecular identifiers was prepared. TCRdb re-called the PCR reads through MiXCR, storing one row per CDR3 protein. The sample contains 250,000 to 300,000 distinct CDR3 sequences, 9.9% of which appear only once. Sequenced material: PBMCs from the stem cell graft donor, taken from the stem cell graft. These receptors were taken from a human donor who donated a stem cell graft to a child with SCID.

The V call is TRBV3-1, the J call TRBJ1-3; 10 nucleotides line up with TRBD1. The J segment lost 10 bases and the V segment lost 1 base, leaving 7 bases of the junction unmatched. The CDR3 is made up of 15 amino acids. Germline V gives CDR1 LGHDT, CDR2 YNNKEL (reference sequence). The CDR3 DNA is TGTGCCAGCAGCCAAGTCGGGACAGGGGTTCAGACCATATATTTT. This sequence encodes CASSQVGTGVQTIYF.

There are a few counts of this clonotype. The chain employs TRBV10-3 and TRBJ2-5, with 12 bases lining up with TRBD1. Germline CDR1 reads ENHRY; CDR2 reads SYGVKD. The CDR3 has 15 amino acids. The J segment lost 5 bases and the V segment lost 7 bases, leaving 8 bases of the junction unmatched. CDR3 in amino acids: CAITPGQGAWETQYF. The CDR3 DNA reads as TGTGCCATCACCCCGGGACAGGGGGCGTGGGAGACCCAGTACTTC.

This clonotype was observed many times. This rearrangement joins TRBV5-4 to TRBJ2-7; D is possibly TRBD1 (5 bases). CDR3 size: 13 residues. V was cut by 4 bases and J by 2 bases, with 10 bases left in between. Germline assignment: CDR1 SGHNT and CDR2 YYREEE (reference sequence). The CDR3 spells CASSATEAYEQYF. Written as DNA, the CDR3 is TGTGCCAGCAGCGCGACAGAAGCCTACGAGCAGTACTTC. Drawing the rest from reference TRBV5-4 and TRBJ2-7, the complete variable domain is ETGVTQSPTHLIKTRGQQVTLRCSSQSGHNTVSWYQQALGQGPQFIFQYYREEENGRGNFPPRFSGLQFPNYSSELNVNALELDDSALYLCASSATEAYEQYFGPGTRLTVT.

This clonotype was seen more than once but under ten times. V gene TRBV18 combines with J gene TRBJ1-1, with D uncertain. Germline V gives CDR1 KGHSH, CDR2 LQKENI. CDR3 size: 15 residues. V was shortened by 5 bases and J by 1 base, with 14 bases between the two germline ends. Here the CDR3 reads CASSSRPAGNTEAFF. Written as DNA, the CDR3 is TGTGCCAGCTCATCCCGTCCGGCAGGGAACACTGAAGCTTTCTTT.

Only a few counts were recorded for this clonotype. The CDR3 is CAISDRLAGALFGYEQYF. The CDR3 nucleotides are TGTGCCATCAGTGATCGGCTAGCGGGGGCCTTATTCGGGTACGAGCAGTACTTC. The rearrangement uses TRBV10-3 and TRBJ2-7; 10 bases are shared with TRBD2. The ends lost 3 bases at V and 4 bases at J; junction bases unmatched: 15. CDR3 length: 18 residues. Per germline, CDR1 ENHRY and CDR2 SYGVKD.

The CDR3: CASSQLTGLYAEAFF. In DNA, the CDR3 is TGTGCCAGCAGCCAACTGACAGGGTTATACGCTGAAGCTTTCTTT. This rearrangement joins TRBV14 to TRBJ1-1, with TRBD1 identical over 7 bases. CDR1 SGHDN and CDR2 FVKESK come from the germline V gene. The CDR3 is 15 amino acids. Losses at the gene ends were 2 bases for V and 6 bases for J; bases not matched to a gene: 9.

The chain employs TRBV6-1 and TRBJ2-7; 8 bases agree with TRBD1. The CDR3 loop spans 15 amino acids. Germline lookup yields CDR1 MNHNS and CDR2 SASEGT. V was pared by 6 bases and J by 2 bases, with 9 bases of the junction left unmatched. The CDR3 region has the DNA TGTGCCAGCAGCCCCCCCCAGACAGGGGCCTACGAGCAGTACTTC. Amino acids: CASSPPQTGAYEQYF.

This clonotype occurred many times. The chain links TRBV27 to TRBJ1-1, with D uncertain. The CDR3 is 13 amino acids. Germline CDR1 MNHEY, CDR2 SMNVEV (reference sequence). V lost 0 bases and J 7 bases, leaving 9 bases between the germline ends. CDR3 DNA sequence: TGTGCCAGCAGTTTATCGATGGCAGTTGAAGCTTTCTTT. Amino acid sequence: CASSLSMAVEAFF.

This clonotype was detected many times. The chain uses TRBV6-5 and TRBJ1-1, with TRBD1 as a possible D gene (6 bases). CDR1 MNHEY and CDR2 SVGAGI come from the germline V gene. The CDR3 sequence is 11 residues long. V lost 5 bases to trimming and J lost 10 bases, with 11 bases between them. The CDR3 here is CASSNRERAFF. The CDR3 bases are TGTGCCAGCAGTAACAGGGAGAGAGCTTTCTTT.

Many counts were recorded for this clonotype. CDR3 nucleotide sequence: TGTGCCAGCAGCTTTAGTGACAAGAACTACGAGCAGTACTTC. Residues: CASSFSDKNYEQYF. The chain is built from TRBV7-6 and TRBJ2-7; no clear D. CDR1 and CDR2 from the germline V gene are SGHVS and FNYEAQ. The CDR3 runs to 14 residues. Trimming cost V 3 bases and J 3 bases, with 12 bases left between them.

This clonotype was observed a handful of times. CDR3 nucleotide sequence: TGTGCCAGCAGTTTTAGTCAGGGGGCCTACGAGCAGTACTTC. Translating gives CASSFSQGAYEQYF. The chain joins TRBV27 to TRBJ2-7, with 7 positions matching TRBD1. Germline CDR1 and CDR2: MNHEY and SMNVEV (reference sequence). This CDR3 spans 14 amino acids. V gave up 3 bases and J gave up 2 bases; unmatched junction bases: 4.

The table lists this clonotype with a few counts. This chain uses TRBV7-9 with TRBJ2-2, with a possible D match to TRBD1 (6 bases). Germline V gene data show CDR1 as SEHNR and CDR2 as FQNEAQ (reference sequence). This CDR3 has 14 residues. The ends were cut back, 5 bases at V and 5 bases at J, with 12 bases in the middle. Here the CDR3 DNA reads TGTGCCAGCAGCAGGGACACCCGAACCGGGGAGCTGTTTTTT. This translates into CASSRDTRTGELFF.

This chain links TRBV6-5 with TRBJ1-6; D is unclear. CDR1 MNHEY and CDR2 SVGAGI come from the germline V gene. V was trimmed by 7 bases and J by 4 bases, leaving 5 bases between them. This CDR3 spans 12 amino acids. CDR3 amino acids: CASTTYNSPLHF. CDR3 in DNA: TGTGCCAGCACAACGTATAATTCACCCCTCCACTTT.

This clonotype was recorded at least ten times. The V call is TRBV18, the J call TRBJ2-7; D remains unclear. This CDR3 is built from 12 residues. Germline CDR1 and CDR2: KGHSH and LQKENI. The germline V and J ends were trimmed by 3 bases and 1 base, with 4 bases remaining between them. The CDR3 here is CASSPESYEQYF. CDR3 coding DNA: TGTGCCAGCTCACCCGAGTCCTACGAGCAGTACTTC.

This clonotype was detected only a few times. The gene calls are TRBV3-1 and TRBJ2-1; 8 positions agree with TRBD1. CDR3 length: 16 residues. J gave up 9 bases and V 2 bases, and 12 bases lay outside the gene matches. Germline CDR1 is LGHDT and CDR2 is YNNKEL (reference sequence). CDR3 in amino acids: CASSQLPGGVMTEQFF. As DNA, the CDR3 is TGTGCCAGCAGCCAACTCCCAGGGGGCGTGATGACTGAGCAGTTCTTC.

This chain connects TRBV20-1 to TRBJ2-2; TRBD1 matches 7 bases. The germline CDR1 and CDR2 sequences are DFQATT and SNEGSKA (reference sequence). CDR3 size: 14 residues. V lost 4 bases to trimming and J lost 7 bases; unmatched junction nucleotides: 9. The CDR3 nucleotides read TGCAGTGCTATTGACAGGGCGGTTGGCGGGGAGCTGTTTTTT. It encodes CSAIDRAVGGELFF.

This clonotype was detected a few times. The chain carries TRBV3-1 and TRBJ1-6; D is uncertain. Germline V gives CDR1 LGHDT, CDR2 YNNKEL (reference sequence). This CDR3 region has 15 residues. With 4 bases removed from V and 9 bases from J, the gap between germline ends came to 16 bases. The CDR3 protein is CASSPGVSMRSPLHF. CDR3 nucleotides: TGTGCCAGCAGCCCGGGTGTATCGATGCGTTCACCCCTCCACTTT.

This clonotype occurred a few times. The chain is built from TRBV6-1 and TRBJ2-2, with no clear D. Trimming removed 7 bases from V and 1 base from J, with 10 bases in between. Germline V gene data show CDR1 as MNHNS and CDR2 as SASEGT. There are 14 residues in the CDR3. CDR3 loop: CASKGSLNTGELFF. CDR3 nucleotide sequence: TGTGCCAGCAAGGGAAGCTTGAACACCGGGGAGCTGTTTTTT.

This clonotype was counted between two and nine times. CDR3 region: CSARKGLGEEYYQNIQYF. The CDR3, as DNA: TGCAGTGCTAGAAAAGGACTAGGGGAGGAATACTATCAAAACATTCAGTACTTC. The chain couples TRBV20-1 to TRBJ2-4; TRBD2 aligns across 7 bases. This CDR3 region has 18 residues. The V gene's germline CDR1 is DFQATT and CDR2 SNEGSKA (reference sequence). V was pared by 2 bases and J by 5 bases, with 18 bases of the junction left unmatched.

The chain is built from TRBV5-1 and TRBJ2-2; tentative D call: TRBD1 (6 bases). This CDR3 comprises 14 residues. Trimming took 7 bases from V and 3 from J, leaving 13 bases between them. Looked up from germline, CDR1 is SGHRS and CDR2 is YFSETQ. The CDR3 DNA reads TGCGCCAGCGCACAGGGCACCGACACCGGGGAGCTGTTTTTT. Translated, it gives CASAQGTDTGELFF.

V and J are TRBV5-1 and TRBJ2-1; tentatively, D is TRBD1 (5 bases). There are 17 residues in the CDR3. Per the germline V gene, CDR1 is SGHRS and CDR2 is YFSETQ. V lost 1 base and J lost 0, with 14 bases in between. In nucleotides, the CDR3 is TGCGCCAGCAGCTTGAGACAGTCTAAGAGCTCCTACAATGAGCAGTTCTTC. This translates into CASSLRQSKSSYNEQFF.

This clonotype showed up many times. The chain recombines TRBV5-1 with TRBJ1-1, with 11 bases fitting TRBD1. The ends lost 7 bases at V and 1 base at J; junction bases unmatched: 9. Germline CDR1 reads SGHRS; CDR2 reads YFSETQ. The CDR3 covers 16 residues. In DNA form, the CDR3 reads TGCGCCAGCCGGGAGGACAGGGGGCTCAAGAACACTGAAGCTTTCTTT. This encodes CASREDRGLKNTEAFF.

The chain uses TRBV5-1 and TRBJ2-3; no firm D call. The CDR3 extends over 17 amino acids. The germline V and J ends were trimmed by 0 bases and 1 base, with 15 bases remaining between them. The germline V gene has CDR1 SGHRS and CDR2 YFSETQ. CDR3 protein: CASSLEGPSPGTDTQYF. CDR3 bases: TGCGCCAGCAGCTTGGAGGGCCCTTCCCCCGGCACAGATACGCAGTATTTT. Variable domain in full (rest from reference TRBV5-1 and TRBJ2-3): KAGVTQTPRYLIKTRGQQVTLSCSPISGHRSVSWYQQTPGQGLQFLFEYFSETQRNKGNFPGRFSGRQFSNSRSEMNVSTLELGDSALYLCASSLEGPSPGTDTQYFGPGTRLTVL.

This chain uses TRBV20-1 with TRBJ2-7; D is ambiguous. Trimming left V 3 bases short and J 6 bases short, with 15 bases between. The CDR3 sequence is 13 residues long. In germline, CDR1 is DFQATT, CDR2 SNEGSKA (reference sequence). Here the CDR3 reads CSASLTQGCEQYF. In DNA form, the CDR3 reads TGCAGTGCTAGTTTGACTCAAGGCTGCGAGCAGTACTTC.

This clonotype was seen at least ten times. The CDR3 loop reads CASSGGETSTDTQYF. The CDR3 bases are TGCGCCAGCAGCGGAGGCGAGACTAGCACAGATACGCAGTATTTT. The chain recombines TRBV5-1 with TRBJ2-3; tentative D call: TRBD2 (5 bases). The V gene lost 4 bases and the J gene lost 0 bases, with 12 bases spanning the gap. CDR1 and CDR2 from the germline V gene are SGHRS and YFSETQ. The CDR3 loop spans 15 amino acids.

This clonotype was found a few times. The rearrangement uses TRBV4-2 and TRBJ2-3; D might be TRBD2 (6 bases). With 4 bases removed from V and 3 bases from J, the gap between germline ends came to 14 bases. The germline CDR1 and CDR2 sequences are LGHNA and YNFKEQ. The CDR3 has 15 amino acids. CDR3 sequence: CASSRTPGETDTQYF. CDR3 nucleotides: TGTGCCAGCAGCCGGACCCCGGGGGAAACAGATACGCAGTATTTT.

This clonotype was detected many times. The chain is built from TRBV12-3 or TRBV12-4 and TRBJ1-1, with 7 bases identical to TRBD1. J was trimmed by 5 bases and V by 4 bases; bases with no gene match: 13. The CDR3 contains 16 residues. CDR3 region: CASSYPPQGRETEAFF. In DNA, the CDR3 is TGTGCCAGCAGTTATCCACCACAGGGGAGGGAGACTGAAGCTTTCTTT.

In this sample, this clonotype turned up a few times. The chain uses TRBV10-3 and TRBJ2-2, with 8 positions matching TRBD2. The V gene end was trimmed by 1 base and the J gene end by 5 bases; junction bases not matched to a gene: 6. CDR1 ENHRY and CDR2 SYGVKD come from the germline V gene. The CDR3 runs 16 residues. The CDR3 reads CAISEFLSGATGELFF. The CDR3, as DNA: TGTGCCATCAGTGAGTTCCTTAGCGGGGCTACCGGGGAGCTGTTTTTT.

This clonotype came up a few times. The gene calls are TRBV4-1 and TRBJ2-1, with D possibly matching TRBD2 (5 bases). V lost 4 bases and J 6 bases, leaving 13 bases between the germline ends. Germline V gene lookup returns CDR1 MGHRA and CDR2 YSYEKL. This CDR3 contains 14 residues. CDR3: CASSLAGDPNEQFF. The CDR3, as DNA: TGCGCCAGCAGCCTCGCGGGCGACCCCAATGAGCAGTTCTTC.

V usage is TRBV20-1 and J usage is TRBJ1-5, with TRBD1 matching 9 bases. V lost 5 bases, J lost 3 bases, and 8 bases stayed unmatched. Germline assignment: CDR1 DFQATT and CDR2 SNEGSKA (reference sequence). The length of the CDR3 is 15 residues. CDR3 protein: CSAGLGTGNNQPQHF. Here the CDR3 DNA reads TGCAGTGCTGGCTTAGGGACAGGGAACAATCAGCCCCAGCATTTT.